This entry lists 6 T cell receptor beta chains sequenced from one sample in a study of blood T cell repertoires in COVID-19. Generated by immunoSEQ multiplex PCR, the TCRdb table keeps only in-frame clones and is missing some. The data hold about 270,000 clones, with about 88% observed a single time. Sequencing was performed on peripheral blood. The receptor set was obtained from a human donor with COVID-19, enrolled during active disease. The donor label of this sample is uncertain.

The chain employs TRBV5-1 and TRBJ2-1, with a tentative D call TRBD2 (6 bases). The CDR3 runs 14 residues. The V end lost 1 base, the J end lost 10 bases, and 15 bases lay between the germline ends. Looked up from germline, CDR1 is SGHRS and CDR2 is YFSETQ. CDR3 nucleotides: TGCGCCAGCAGCTTGTATGTTTCTAGCGAGGAGCAGTTCTTC. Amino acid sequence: CASSLYVSSEEQFF.

The chain's CDR3 is CASSRGQGSLYEQYF. The DNA of the CDR3 is TGTGCCAGCAGCCGGGGACAGGGGAGCCTCTACGAGCAGTACTTC. This chain uses TRBV6-5 with TRBJ2-7; TRBD1 matches at 10 bases. Germline assignment: CDR1 MNHEY and CDR2 SVGAGI. CDR3 length equals 15 residues. V was pared by 6 bases and J by 3 bases, with 8 bases of the junction left unmatched.

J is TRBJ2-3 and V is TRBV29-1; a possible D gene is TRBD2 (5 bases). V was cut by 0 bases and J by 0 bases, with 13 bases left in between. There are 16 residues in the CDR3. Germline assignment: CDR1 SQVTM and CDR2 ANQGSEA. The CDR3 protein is CSVEDLNGGSTDTQYF. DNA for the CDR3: TGCAGCGTTGAAGATCTAAACGGCGGGAGCACAGATACGCAGTATTTT.

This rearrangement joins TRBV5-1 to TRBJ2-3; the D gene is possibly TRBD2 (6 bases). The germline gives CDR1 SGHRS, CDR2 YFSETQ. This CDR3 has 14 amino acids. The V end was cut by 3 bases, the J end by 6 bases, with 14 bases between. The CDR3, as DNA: TGCGCCAGCAGCTCGGGACTTCCTCGGGATACGCAGTATTTT. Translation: CASSSGLPRDTQYF.

CDR3 coding DNA: TGTGCCAGCAGCTTAGGTAGGCGGGACACTGAAGCTTTCTTT. Its translation is CASSLGRRDTEAFF. The chain combines TRBV11-1 with TRBJ1-1; D is ambiguous. The CDR3 is 14 amino acids. V gave up 1 base and J gave up 3 bases, with 9 bases separating them. Per germline, CDR1 SGHAT and CDR2 FQDESV (reference sequence).

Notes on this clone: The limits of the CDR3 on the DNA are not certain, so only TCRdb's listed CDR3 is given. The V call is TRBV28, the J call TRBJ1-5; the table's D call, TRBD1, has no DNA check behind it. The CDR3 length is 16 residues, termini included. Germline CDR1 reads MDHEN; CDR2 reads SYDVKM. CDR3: CASSTSTGISNQPQHF.